The 32 T cell receptor beta chains given below trace back to one sample, sequenced in a study of coeliac disease. Clones were sequenced by immunoSEQ multiplex PCR, and TCRdb holds only the in-frame ones, with some missing. The sample has 2,000 to 3,000 clones; 50% to 70% are singletons. The source material was intraepithelial lymphocytes from the gut. These receptors were collected from a woman aged 70-85 years with celiac disease on a gluten-free diet.

This sequence joins TRBV7-6 and TRBJ2-6; maybe TRBD2 (6 bases). Looked up from germline, CDR1 is SGHVS and CDR2 is FNYEAQ. CDR3 length equals 17 residues. The V gene lost 7 bases and the J gene lost 3 bases, with 19 bases spanning the gap. In DNA form, the CDR3 reads TGTGCCAGCACCCCGATACCCGGACTACTTGGGGCCAACGTCCTGACTTTC. It is translated as CASTPIPGLLGANVLTF. Filled out from reference TRBV7-6 and TRBJ2-6, the complete variable domain reads GAGVSQSPRYKVTKRGQDVALRCDPISGHVSLYWYRQALGQGPEFLTYFNYEAQQDKSGLPNDRFSAERPEGSISTLTIQRTEQRDSAMYRCASTPIPGLLGANVLTFGAGSRLTVL.

As to this clone: Germline and junction disagree at one end, which may indicate a read error. The J gene is TRBJ1-1, the V gene TRBV5-1, with a possible D match to TRBD1 (5 bases). This CDR3 comprises 14 residues. Germline V gene data show CDR1 as SGHRS and CDR2 as YFSETQ. CDR3 nucleotides: TGTGCCAGCAGGTATAACCCAGGGTCGACTGAAGCTTTCTTT. Protein sequence: CASRYNPGSTEAFF.

This clone was seen only a few times. For the CDR3, the DNA is TGTGCCTGGTGGGGGGGGGTTCACACCGGGGAGCTGTTTTTT. It translates to CAWWGGVHTGELFF. This chain links TRBV7-8 with TRBJ2-2; 7 bases are a match to TRBD2. The ends lost 11 bases at V and 3 bases at J; junction bases unmatched: 9. The CDR3 has 14 residues. Per germline, CDR1 SGHVS and CDR2 FQNEAQ. Together with reference TRBV7-8 and TRBJ2-2, the CDR3 gives the full variable domain: GAGVSQSPRYKVAKRGQDVALRCDPISGHVSLFWYQQALGQGPEFLTYFQNEAQLDKSGLPSDRFFAERPEGSVSTLKIQRTQQEDSAVYLCAWWGGVHTGELFFGEGSRLTVL.

This chain uses TRBV28 with TRBJ2-1; D possibly corresponds to TRBD1 (6 bases). Germline V CDR1 and CDR2: MDHEN, SYDVKM. V gave up 10 bases and J gave up 1 base, with 17 bases separating them. The CDR3 length is 15 residues. In nucleotides, the CDR3 is TGTGCCACCAGAACCTACAGGGAATCCTACAATGAGCAGTTCTTC. It yields the protein CATRTYRESYNEQFF.

The V and J genes are TRBV18 and TRBJ1-2, with 9 positions matching TRBD1. The germline CDR1 and CDR2 sequences are KGHSH and LQKENI. This CDR3 contains 17 residues. The trim removed 1 base at V and 1 base at J, leaving 7 bases unmatched. The CDR3 DNA follows: TGTGCCAGCTCACCACTACAGGGGGCTTCCCTTAACTATGGCTACACCTTC. Translation gives CASSPLQGASLNYGYTF.

V is TRBV5-1 and J is TRBJ2-7, with D tentatively TRBD1 (6 bases). Per germline, CDR1 SGHRS and CDR2 YFSETQ. This CDR3 has 13 residues. V lost 4 bases and J lost 7, with 15 bases in between. The chain's CDR3 is CASSLQGQPEQYF. The CDR3 nucleotides are TGCGCCAGCAGCCTGCAAGGACAGCCGGAGCAGTACTTC.

This clone was seen only a few times. This chain links TRBV30 with TRBJ2-7, with 9 bases aligning to TRBD1. There are 15 residues in the CDR3. In germline, CDR1 is GTSNPN, CDR2 SVGIG (reference sequence). Trimming took 4 bases from V and 1 from J; bases not matched to a gene: 8. The CDR3 region has the DNA TGTGCCTGGACTGGACAGGGGCTTTATTCCTACGAGCAGTACTTC. Protein: CAWTGQGLYSYEQYF. Variable domain in full (rest from reference TRBV30 and TRBJ2-7): SQTIHQWPATLVQPVGSPLSLECTVEGTSNPNLYWYRQAAGRGLQLLFYSVGIGQISSEVPQNLSASRPQDRQFILSSKKLLLSDSGFYLCAWTGQGLYSYEQYFGPGTRLTVT.

The V and J genes are TRBV5-6 and TRBJ2-7, with no clear D. Germline CDR1 and CDR2: SGHDT and YYEEEE. Between the trimmed V and J ends, which lost 3 bases and 7 bases, there was a span of 17 bases. This CDR3 has 14 residues. CDR3 protein: CASSSQAALWEQYF. For the CDR3, the DNA is TGTGCCAGCAGCTCCCAGGCAGCCCTGTGGGAGCAGTACTTC.

V and J are TRBV28 and TRBJ1-2; 9 positions agree with TRBD1. Trimming at V came to 6 bases and at J to 3 bases, leaving 5 bases not matched to a gene. The CDR3 extends over 14 amino acids. Germline CDR1 is MDHEN and CDR2 is SYDVKM. The CDR3 DNA is TGTGCCAGCAGCATCGGACAGGGGCACTATGGCTACACCTTC. It translates to CASSIGQGHYGYTF.

On this clone: One end of the junction does not line up with germline, which may come from a read error. The genes are TRBV2 and TRBJ1-5, with 8 bases aligning to TRBD1. Germline V gives CDR1 SNHLY, CDR2 FYNNEI. CDR3 length equals 17 residues. The CDR3 loop reads CAGSDPSDRGGNQPQHF. For the CDR3, the DNA is TGTGCCGGCAGTGACCCTTCCGACAGGGGAGGGAATCAGCCCCAGCATTTT.

This chain uses TRBV28 with TRBJ1-2; 9 nucleotides match TRBD1. V shed 4 bases, J shed 7 bases, and the junction held 10 bases outside the gene matches. This CDR3 contains 15 residues. Germline V gene data show CDR1 as MDHEN and CDR2 as SYDVKM. The DNA for the CDR3 is TGTGCCAGCAGTTCCTTCGGTACAGGGGGCGGTGGCTACACCTTC. It yields the protein CASSSFGTGGGGYTF.

This chain joins TRBV5-4 and TRBJ2-5, with 7 bases identical to TRBD2. The CDR3 extends over 15 amino acids. CDR1 and CDR2 from the germline V gene are SGHNT and YYREEE (reference sequence). V lost 3 bases and J lost 2; bases outside the gene matches: 7. This CDR3 reads CASSSTSRAQETQYF. DNA for the CDR3: TGTGCCAGCAGCTCGACTAGCAGGGCGCAAGAGACCCAGTACTTC.

A remark on this clone: Other DNA sequences in the sample encode the same CDR3. V usage is TRBV2 and J usage is TRBJ2-7, with TRBD2 matching over 7 bases. The V gene end was trimmed by 8 bases and the J gene end by 5 bases; junction bases not matched to a gene: 12. The CDR3 runs 14 residues. Germline V gene data show CDR1 as SNHLY and CDR2 as FYNNEI. The CDR3 is CASGKTSGANEQYF. The CDR3 nucleotides read TGTGCCAGCGGGAAGACGAGCGGGGCCAACGAGCAGTACTTC.

This clone is labeled large. This chain connects TRBV4-1 to TRBJ2-7; TRBD1 matches 9 bases. The CDR3 totals 13 residues. Germline assignment: CDR1 MGHRA and CDR2 YSYEKL. J lost 6 bases, V lost 3 bases, and 3 bases had no gene match. CDR3 loop: CASSQGQGGEQYF. CDR3 DNA: TGCGCCAGCAGCCAGGGACAGGGTGGCGAGCAGTACTTC.

This clone came up once. The rearrangement uses TRBV7-2 and TRBJ1-2; tentative D call: TRBD1 (5 bases). Germline V CDR1 and CDR2: SGHTA, FQGNSA. Trimming pared 4 bases from V and 7 bases from J, leaving 13 bases between. This CDR3 has 13 amino acids. CDR3 DNA: TGTGCCAGCAGCTCGAAAGGGGATATTGGCTACACCTTC. This translates into CASSSKGDIGYTF.

The chain uses TRBV27 and TRBJ2-1; 8 nucleotides match TRBD2. Germline values: CDR1 MNHEY, CDR2 SMNVEV (reference sequence). This CDR3 contains 13 residues. This CDR3 is CASGSGSVNEQFF. The CDR3 DNA reads as TGTGCTTCGGGGAGCGGGAGTGTAAATGAGCAGTTCTTC.

V and J are TRBV6-4 and TRBJ2-3; 7 nucleotides line up with TRBD2. The germline V gene encodes CDR1 MRHNA and CDR2 SNTAGT. The CDR3 runs 15 residues. The trim removed 2 bases at V and 2 bases at J, leaving 4 bases unmatched. This CDR3 is CASSDRAGYTDTQYF. The CDR3 DNA sequence: TGTGCCAGCAGTGACCGAGCGGGGTACACAGATACGCAGTATTTT.

The V gene is TRBV15, the J gene TRBJ2-3; 8 bases agree with TRBD2. The germline CDR1 and CDR2 sequences are LNHNV and YYDKDF (reference sequence). CDR3 size: 12 residues. The trim removed 11 bases at V and 3 bases at J, leaving 4 bases unmatched. Written as DNA, the CDR3 is TGTGCCTGCGGGAGGCCGACAGATACGCAGTATTTT. Its protein is CACGRPTDTQYF.

The J gene is TRBJ2-7, the V gene TRBV7-2, with 10 bases lining up with TRBD2. The germline gives CDR1 SGHTA, CDR2 FQGNSA. The CDR3 runs to 15 residues. Trimming at V came to 7 bases and at J to 5 bases, leaving 11 bases not matched to a gene. This CDR3 reads CASTLRASGGHEQYF. The DNA of the CDR3 is TGTGCCAGCACCCTTAGGGCTAGCGGGGGCCACGAGCAGTACTTC.

The J gene is TRBJ2-7, the V gene TRBV21-1; the table's D call of TRBD1 was not tested on the DNA. TRBV21-1 is tagged as a pseudogene. The length of the CDR3 is 13 residues. This CDR3 reads CASRVQDLYEQYV. The CDR3 DNA sequence: TGTGCCAGCAGGGTACAGGATCTCTACGAGCAGTACGTC.

J is TRBJ1-5 and V is TRBV7-2; tentative D call: TRBD1 (6 bases). Per the germline V gene, CDR1 is SGHTA and CDR2 is FQGNSA. The ends were cut back, 1 base at V and 7 bases at J, with 14 bases in the middle. The CDR3 is 15 amino acids. DNA for the CDR3: TGTGCCAGCAGCTTAGGGACAGCCGTGGGCCAGCCCCAGCATTTT. The encoded protein is CASSLGTAVGQPQHF.

The chain joins TRBV19 to TRBJ2-1, with D uncertain. Trimming cost V 0 bases and J 7 bases, with 13 bases left between them. This CDR3 comprises 15 residues. The germline V gene has CDR1 LNHDA and CDR2 SQIVND (reference sequence). Here the CDR3 reads CASSIDRARRNEQFF. The CDR3 coding sequence is TGTGCCAGTAGTATAGATCGCGCTAGGCGGAATGAGCAGTTCTTC.

V gene TRBV7-9 combines with J gene TRBJ1-2; 7 bases fit TRBD1. The CDR3 spans 13 residues. V shed 5 bases, J shed 3 bases, and the junction held 3 bases outside the gene matches. CDR1 and CDR2 (germline): SEHNR, FQNEAQ (reference sequence). The CDR3 region is CASSQGDYYGYTF. CDR3 nucleotide sequence: TGTGCCAGCAGCCAGGGGGACTACTATGGCTACACCTTC.

The gene calls are TRBV11-2 and TRBJ2-1; the match to TRBD1 covers 7 bases. Losses at the gene ends were 5 bases for V and 2 bases for J; bases not matched to a gene: 9. The V gene's germline CDR1 is SGHAT and CDR2 FQNNGV. This CDR3 is 16 amino acids long. The CDR3 coding sequence is TGTGCCAGCAGCACTAGACAGGGTAGCACCTACAATGAGCAGTTCTTC. As protein: CASSTRQGSTYNEQFF.

The CDR3 DNA sequence: TGCAGTGCTAGCGCAGATACGCAGTATTTT. Protein product: CSASADTQYF. The V call is TRBV20-1, the J call TRBJ2-3; D is undetermined. V dropped 3 bases and J dropped 4 bases, with 2 bases sitting between them. The V gene's germline CDR1 is DFQATT and CDR2 SNEGSKA (reference sequence). This CDR3 region has 10 residues.

The chain combines TRBV29-1 with TRBJ2-3; 14 positions match TRBD2. Germline V gene sequence: CDR1 SQVTM, CDR2 ANQGSEA. J was trimmed by 1 base and V by 7 bases; bases with no gene match: 13. CDR3 length equals 18 residues. The CDR3 region is CSAKPTSGGVFGTDTQYF. CDR3 bases: TGCAGCGCAAAACCGACTAGCGGGGGGGTGTTTGGCACAGATACGCAGTATTTT.

The gene calls are TRBV2 and TRBJ1-5; D is perhaps TRBD1 (5 bases). The V gene's germline CDR1 is SNHLY and CDR2 FYNNEI. Deletions cut 5 bases from V and 0 bases from J, with 11 bases between. This CDR3 contains 15 residues. CDR3 residues: CASSSGHNSNQPQHF. In DNA, the CDR3 is TGTGCCAGCAGTTCAGGACACAATAGCAATCAGCCCCAGCATTTT.

The J gene is TRBJ2-2, the V gene TRBV6-5; 7 nucleotides line up with TRBD2. This CDR3 region has 14 residues. V trimming: 7 bases; J trimming: 7 bases; junction bases outside the gene matches: 9. The germline V gene encodes CDR1 MNHEY and CDR2 SVGAGI. CDR3 sequence reads: CASKRGEVIGELFF. CDR3 nucleotide sequence: TGTGCCAGCAAGCGGGGCGAAGTAATCGGGGAGCTGTTTTTT.

By share of the sample, this clone is medium-sized. The chain couples TRBV6-1 to TRBJ2-2; the match to TRBD2 covers 11 bases. V dropped 7 bases and J dropped 1; count of bases not matched to a gene: 2. This CDR3 has 15 residues. The germline CDR1 and CDR2 sequences are MNHNS and SASEGT. The CDR3 protein is CASNGLAGNTGELFF. The DNA of the CDR3 is TGTGCCAGCAACGGACTAGCGGGGAACACCGGGGAGCTGTTTTTT.

A few counts support this clone. This chain links TRBV7-9 with TRBJ1-1; 8 bases fit TRBD1. The CDR3 sequence is 16 residues long. V shed 10 bases and J 4 bases; nucleotides not matched to a gene: 17. Germline values: CDR1 SEHNR, CDR2 FQNEAQ (reference sequence). CDR3 loop: CATKRKFPDRATEAFF. The CDR3 region has the DNA TGTGCCACTAAACGAAAATTCCCGGACAGGGCCACTGAAGCTTTCTTT.

CDR3 DNA: TGCGCCAGCAGCTTACAGGGGCTTGGCTACACCTTC. Protein: CASSLQGLGYTF. The chain combines TRBV5-1 with TRBJ1-2; 7 bases agree with TRBD1. CDR3 length: 12 amino acids. Per the germline V gene, CDR1 is SGHRS and CDR2 is YFSETQ. Unmatched junction bases numbered 2, after V lost 2 bases and J lost 7 bases.

CDR3 region: CASSPRGGLSTDTQYF. The CDR3, as DNA: TGTGCCAGTAGTCCTCGGGGGGGATTGAGCACAGATACGCAGTATTTT. The chain recombines TRBV19 with TRBJ2-3; 8 nucleotides agree with TRBD2. Germline lookup yields CDR1 LNHDA and CDR2 SQIVND (reference sequence). This CDR3 contains 16 residues. The junction had 7 bases not matched to a gene; V was cut back by 5 bases and J by 0 bases.